This is a list of T cell receptor beta chains from one sample in a study of human T cells and chemical hapten exposure. TCRdb re-called the RACE reads through MiXCR, storing one row per CDR3 protein. The sample consists of 120,000 or so distinct CDR3 sequences, approximately 15% of them appearing once. The material sequenced was whole blood, taken in connection with sensitization to the hapten diphenylcyclopropenone (DPC). These receptors all stem from a woman aged 18-30 years with alopecia areata. Some clones in this sample may be carry-over from other donors' samples. The CDR3 runs from the conserved cysteine through the conserved F or W. D genes are given only for firm matches. The size entry is marked missing in some rows and otherwise reads once, few, many or a size class.

d_gene,v_gene,j_gene,abundance,CDR3aa,CDR3nt
TRBD1,TRBV20-1,TRBJ1-6,few,CSARDRQGNSPLHF,TGCAGTGCTAGAGATCGACAGGGAAATTCACCCCTCCACTTT
-,TRBV5-5,TRBJ2-7,few,CASSLGPGSAYEQYF,TGTGCCAGCAGCTTGGGCCCTGGGAGCGCCTACGAGCAGTACTTC
-,TRBV19,TRBJ1-2,-,CASSIGRQYGYTF,TGTGCCAGTAGTATCGGGAGACAGTACGGCTACACCTTC
TRBD2,TRBV5-4,TRBJ2-5,-,CASSLALAGAETQYF,TGTGCCAGCAGCTTGGCCCTAGCGGGGGCAGAGACCCAGTACTTC
-,TRBV7-6,TRBJ1-6,few,CASSRQTATNSPLHF,TGTGCCAGCAGCAGACAGACAGCCACAAATTCACCCCTCCACTTT
-,TRBV7-2,TRBJ2-7,few,CASSLSRRDSKYEQYF,TGTGCCAGCAGCTTAAGTCGGCGGGACTCCAAGTACGAGCAGTACTTC
TRBD1,TRBV11-2,TRBJ1-4,many,CASSRQTGNEKLFF,TGTGCCAGCAGCCGACAGACAGGGAATGAAAAACTGTTTTTT
TRBD1,TRBV12-3/TRBV12-4,TRBJ2-3,few,CASSPGQARTDTQYF,TGTGCCAGCAGTCCCGGACAGGCCCGCACAGATACGCAGTATTTT
-,TRBV6-5,TRBJ2-5,-,CASSYSGHQETQYF,TGTGCCAGCAGTTACTCGGGCCATCAAGAGACCCAGTACTTC
-,TRBV7-6,TRBJ2-4,-,CASSLAAATGNIQYF,TGTGCCAGCAGCTTAGCGGCCGCCACTGGAAACATTCAGTACTTC
TRBD1,TRBV12-3/TRBV12-4,TRBJ2-7,few,CASSSGGGSYEQYF,TGTGCCAGCAGTTCAGGGGGCGGCTCCTACGAGCAGTACTTC
-,TRBV4-3,TRBJ1-6,-,CASSPRQLNSPLHF,TGCGCCAGCAGCCCTCGACAGCTAAATTCACCCCTCCACTTT
-,TRBV12-3/TRBV12-4,TRBJ2-4,few,CASSPGRGATQYF,TGTGCCAGCAGTCCGGGCAGGGGGGCAACTCAGTACTTC
-,TRBV6-1,TRBJ2-5,many,CASNSPFETQYF,TGTGCCAGCAACTCGCCCTTTGAGACCCAGTACTTC
-,TRBV28,TRBJ2-3,-,CASSLWGDSTDTQYF,TGTGCCAGCAGTTTATGGGGGGATAGCACAGATACGCAGTATTTT
-,TRBV20-1,TRBJ2-3,-,CSARGGVGADTQYF,TGCAGTGCTAGGGGCGGAGTTGGGGCAGATACGCAGTATTTT
-,TRBV7-2,TRBJ2-7,-,CASSPSAWEQYF,TGTGCCAGCAGCCCTAGTGCGTGGGAGCAGTACTTC
TRBD1,TRBV29-1,TRBJ2-3,few,CSVDPGQGTDTQYF,TGCAGCGTCGATCCGGGACAGGGCACAGATACGCAGTATTTT
-,TRBV15,TRBJ2-7,-,CATSRDVQETYEQYF,TGTGCCACCAGCAGAGATGTCCAGGAGACCTACGAGCAGTACTTC
-,TRBV7-9,TRBJ2-2,-,CASSLAKERTFANTGELFF,TGTGCCAGCAGCTTAGCGAAGGAAAGGACCTTTGCGAACACCGGGGAGCTGTTTTTT
-,TRBV2,TRBJ2-5,-,CASSERIQTYQETQYF,TGTGCCAGCAGTGAGCGGATACAGACCTACCAAGAGACCCAGTACTTC
-,TRBV6-1,TRBJ2-7,-,CASSEMRNQHEQYF,TGTGCCAGCAGTGAAATGCGGAATCAGCACGAGCAGTACTTC
-,TRBV6-1,TRBJ1-2,many,CASSEAGGPDGYTF,TGTGCCAGCAGTGAAGCCGGGGGCCCGGATGGCTACACCTTC